Reported below is one T cell receptor (beta chain). Its antigen is unknown. This sample stems from a study of a mutant IDH1 vaccine in newly diagnosed glioma. Overall study context: The study started vaccination 4-6 weeks after radiotherapy alone, or with temozolomide cycles. General study findings and limits: Vaccine-induced responses were seen in roughly 93% of patients, spanning several MHC alleles.

Only in-frame clones appear in the TCRdb table, and some are missing; sequencing was by immunoSEQ multiplex PCR. The sample has tens of thousands of clones, around 86% seen once; the top ten hold about 3.2%. The sample's time point: week 47, end of study. In every dose of vaccine, 300 ug of mutant IDH1 20-mer peptide was given alongside topical imiquimod. Donors had new IDH1-mutant astrocytomas of WHO grade 3 or 4 (ATRX-lost). Germline CDR1 MNHEY, CDR2 SVGAGI. Trimming took off 6 bases at V and 2 bases at J, with 11 bases between the two ends. This CDR3 spans 13 amino acids. This sequence originates from a woman aged 45-65 years with glioma. Source: PBMCs, taken from a glioma patient whose treatment included an IDH1 peptide vaccine. This chain uses TRBV6-5 with TRBJ2-7; D gene ambiguous. The DNA of the CDR3 is TGTGCCAGCAGAAGTTCAACGGCCTACGAGCAGTACTTC. This sequence encodes CASRSSTAYEQYF.